The entry below describes one TCR beta chain. The sample belongs to a study of shared clonotypes between healthy human individuals. V gave up 7 bases and J gave up 5 bases; unmatched junction bases: 3. CDR3 length: 12 residues. Germline V CDR1 and CDR2: SQVTM, ANQGSEA. A CD45RA-negative memory subset and a CD45RA+ naive subset were separated from the CD4+ cells. Clones were read by immunoSEQ multiplex PCR, and TCRdb kept only the in-frame ones, dropping some. The sample gives 2 million to 2.5 million clones, 80% to 95% of which show up once; around 0.4% is in the top ten. This clonotype was obtained from a man aged 18 to 30 in good health. Some clones in this sample may be carry-over from other donors' samples. Sequenced material: naive CD4+ T cells from PBMCs. Subset reported: CD45RA+ positively selected. V and J are TRBV29-1 and TRBJ2-1; TRBD1 matches 9 bases. CDR3 in amino acids: CSAGQGNNEQFF. In DNA form, the CDR3 reads TGCAGCGCCGGACAGGGGAACAATGAGCAGTTCTTC.